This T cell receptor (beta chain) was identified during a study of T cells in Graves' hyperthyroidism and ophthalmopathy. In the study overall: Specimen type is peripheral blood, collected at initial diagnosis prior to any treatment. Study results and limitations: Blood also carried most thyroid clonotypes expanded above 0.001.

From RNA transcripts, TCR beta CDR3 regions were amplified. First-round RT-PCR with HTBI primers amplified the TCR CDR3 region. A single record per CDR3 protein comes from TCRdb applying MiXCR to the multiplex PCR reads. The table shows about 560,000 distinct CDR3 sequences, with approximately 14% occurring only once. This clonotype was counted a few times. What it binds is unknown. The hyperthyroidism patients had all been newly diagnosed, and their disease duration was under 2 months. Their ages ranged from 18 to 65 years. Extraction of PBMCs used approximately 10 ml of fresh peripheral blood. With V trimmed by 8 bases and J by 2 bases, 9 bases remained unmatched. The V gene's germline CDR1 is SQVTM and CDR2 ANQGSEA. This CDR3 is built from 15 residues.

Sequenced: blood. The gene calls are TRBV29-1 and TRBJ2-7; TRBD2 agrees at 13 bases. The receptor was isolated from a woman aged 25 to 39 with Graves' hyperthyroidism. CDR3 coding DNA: TGCAGCACACGGACTAGCGGGAGTTATCCCTACGAGCAGTACTTC. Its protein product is CSTRTSGSYPYEQYF.